Following are 30 T cell receptor beta chains from one sample sequenced in a study of cytomegalovirus exposure and HLA in healthy donors. Vbeta (60) and Jbeta (13) primers were used in the PCR. Using immunoSEQ multiplex PCR, the repertoire was profiled, and TCRdb retains in-frame clones only, with some absent. The table includes 130,000 or so clones, approximately 70% detected once. Sample: PBMCs. Receptors originate from a man between 18 and 29 years old in good health and CMV-seronegative.

The J gene is TRBJ2-2, the V gene TRBV9, with TRBD1 as a possible D gene (6 bases). The V end was cut by 4 bases, the J end by 1 base, with 11 bases between. Germline V lookup: CDR1 SGDLS, CDR2 YYNGEE. This CDR3 comprises 15 residues. CDR3 sequence (DNA): TGTGCCAGCAGCAAGTTGACAGGGAACACCGGGGAGCTGTTTTTT. This translates into CASSKLTGNTGELFF. The full variable domain, completed using reference TRBV9 and TRBJ2-2, is DSGVTQTPKHLITATGQRVTLRCSPRSGDLSVYWYQQSLDQGLQFLIQYYNGEERAKGNILERFSAQQFPDLHSELNLSSLELGDSALYFCASSKLTGNTGELFFGEGSRLTVL.

This chain connects TRBV7-9 to TRBJ1-2, with D possibly being TRBD1 (5 bases). CDR1 and CDR2 from the germline V gene are SEHNR and FQNEAQ (reference sequence). The CDR3 consists of 13 residues. Trimming removed 5 bases at V and 4 bases at J, with 11 bases between. The CDR3 region has the DNA TGTGCCAGCAGCCTGACAGCGATCTATGGCTACACCTTC. This codes for CASSLTAIYGYTF.

CDR3: CASRPGGNEQFF. CDR3 DNA sequence: TGTGCCAGCAGACCAGGGGGGAATGAGCAGTTCTTC. The chain couples TRBV6-6 to TRBJ2-1; D is possibly TRBD1 (7 bases). V was trimmed by 6 bases and J by 7 bases, leaving 10 bases between them. The CDR3 totals 12 residues. Germline V CDR1 and CDR2: MNHNY, SVGAGI (reference sequence).

This clone was counted only a few times. This rearrangement joins TRBV21-1 to TRBJ2-2; the tabulated D call, TRBD1, remains unverified against the DNA. TRBV21-1 is listed as a pseudogene. This CDR3 has 16 amino acids. Here the CDR3 reads CARSTPGPADTGELFF. The CDR3 nucleotides read TGTGCCCGCAGCACCCCAGGGCCCGCGGACACCGGGGAGCTGTTTTTT.

The rearrangement uses TRBV5-4 and TRBJ2-7, with 8 bases fitting TRBD1. V gave up 2 bases and J gave up 6 bases; unmatched junction bases: 7. CDR1 is SGHNT, CDR2 YYREEE, per germline (reference sequence). This CDR3 is 14 amino acids long. Here the CDR3 reads CASSFARGRREQYF. In nucleotides, the CDR3 is TGTGCCAGCAGCTTCGCCAGGGGGCGGCGCGAGCAGTACTTC.

The V and J genes are TRBV9 and TRBJ2-1; D is unclear. V shed 0 bases and J shed 6 bases, with 10 bases lying between them. The CDR3 covers 14 residues. From germline, CDR1 is SGDLS and CDR2 YYNGEE. This chain's CDR3 is CASSVAGGANEQFF. In nucleotides, the CDR3 is TGTGCCAGCAGCGTAGCTGGCGGCGCCAATGAGCAGTTCTTC.

The chain uses TRBV10-1 and TRBJ2-7; maybe TRBD2 (6 bases). Germline V CDR1 and CDR2: WNHNN, SYGVQD (reference sequence). The CDR3 spans 15 residues. V was clipped by 2 bases and J by 4 bases, with 15 bases between them. CDR3: CASSEGRGLPYEQYF. The CDR3 region has the DNA TGCGCCAGCAGTGAGGGTCGGGGGTTACCTTACGAGCAGTACTTC.

The chain links TRBV7-2 to TRBJ2-1; D is possibly TRBD1 (6 bases). Germline V gene data show CDR1 as SGHTA and CDR2 as FQGNSA. V gave up 5 bases and J gave up 0 bases, with 20 bases separating them. This CDR3 spans 18 amino acids. CDR3 DNA: TGTGCCAGCAGCCCAGGGGCGAGCGCCTTACCCTCCTACAATGAGCAGTTCTTC. It codes for CASSPGASALPSYNEQFF.

The chain carries TRBV19 and TRBJ2-2; 10 bases align to TRBD1. The CDR3 sequence is 17 residues long. Germline CDR1 and CDR2: LNHDA and SQIVND (reference sequence). The ends lost 4 bases at V and 7 bases at J; junction bases unmatched: 12. The CDR3 sequence is CASSSLATGGYGGELFF. The CDR3 DNA follows: TGTGCCAGTAGTAGTCTAGCGACAGGGGGCTATGGCGGGGAGCTGTTTTTT.

The chain carries TRBV5-4 and TRBJ1-2, with TRBD1 as a possible D gene (6 bases). Trimming removed 3 bases at V and 3 bases at J, with 12 bases between. The germline V gene has CDR1 SGHNT and CDR2 YYREEE (reference sequence). The CDR3 is 14 amino acids. CDR3 amino acids: CASSWDTMDYGYTF. Here the CDR3 DNA reads TGTGCCAGCAGCTGGGACACTATGGACTATGGCTACACCTTC.

The gene calls are TRBV7-9 and TRBJ1-5; 11 nucleotides line up with TRBD1. Looked up from germline, CDR1 is SEHNR and CDR2 is FQNEAQ (reference sequence). The CDR3 runs to 15 residues. J lost 4 bases, V lost 5 bases, and 4 bases had no gene match. The CDR3 DNA follows: TGTGCCAGCAGCCAAGGGACAGGGGGGAATCAGCCCCAGCATTTT. Translation: CASSQGTGGNQPQHF. Full variable domain (rest looked up from reference TRBV7-9 and TRBJ1-5): DTGVSQNPRHKITKRGQNVTFRCDPISEHNRLYWYRQTLGQGPEFLTYFQNEAQLEKSRLLSDRFSAERPKGSFSTLEIQRTEQGDSAMYLCASSQGTGGNQPQHFGDGTRLSIL.

This chain uses TRBV12-5 with TRBJ1-1; the match to TRBD1 covers 9 bases. Germline loops: CDR1 LGHNT, CDR2 FRNRAP. This CDR3 spans 17 amino acids. V lost 1 base to trimming and J lost 0 bases; unmatched junction nucleotides: 6. DNA for the CDR3: TGTGCTAGTGGTTTGGACAGGGGGCTTGCTATGAACACTGAAGCTTTCTTT. The encoded protein is CASGLDRGLAMNTEAFF.

This clone was detected only a few times. The chain is built from TRBV28 and TRBJ1-3; D is perhaps TRBD1 (6 bases). With 7 bases removed from V and 0 bases from J, the gap between germline ends came to 16 bases. The CDR3 has 16 amino acids. From germline, CDR1 is MDHEN and CDR2 SYDVKM. The CDR3 region is CASTPQGGHSGNTIYF. CDR3 coding DNA: TGTGCCAGCACCCCCCAAGGGGGACACTCTGGAAACACCATATATTTT.

The CDR3 loop reads CASSPPDSEYGYTF. DNA of the CDR3: TGTGCCAGCAGCCCCCCGGACAGCGAATATGGCTACACCTTC. The rearrangement links TRBV4-2 to TRBJ1-2, with D maybe TRBD1 (6 bases). V was cut by 4 bases and J by 5 bases, with 14 bases left in between. CDR3 length equals 14 residues. Germline V gives CDR1 LGHNA, CDR2 YNFKEQ.

V usage is TRBV11-2 and J usage is TRBJ2-7; 9 bases agree with TRBD1. The germline V gene encodes CDR1 SGHAT and CDR2 FQNNGV. This CDR3 has 14 residues. V trimming: 3 bases; J trimming: 5 bases; junction bases outside the gene matches: 5. The CDR3 sequence is CASSFGQGRNEQYF. DNA of the CDR3: TGTGCCAGCAGCTTCGGACAGGGGAGGAACGAGCAGTACTTC.

The chain combines TRBV27 with TRBJ1-2, with 7 bases aligning to TRBD1. V trimming: 3 bases; J trimming: 6 bases; junction bases outside the gene matches: 4. The germline gives CDR1 MNHEY, CDR2 SMNVEV (reference sequence). There are 13 residues in the CDR3. The CDR3 sequence: CASSFRGANGYTF. CDR3 sequence (DNA): TGTGCCAGCAGTTTCAGGGGGGCCAATGGCTACACCTTC.

This clone has only a few counts. The rearrangement joins TRBV18 to TRBJ2-7; D call uncertain. The CDR3 covers 14 residues. Germline CDR1 KGHSH, CDR2 LQKENI. V dropped 6 bases and J dropped 6 bases, with 18 bases sitting between them. The CDR3 protein is CASSQAGGFGEQYF. DNA of the CDR3: TGTGCCAGCTCCCAAGCAGGTGGATTTGGCGAGCAGTACTTC.

The rearrangement uses TRBV27 and TRBJ1-1; D not certain. The CDR3 is made up of 14 amino acids. The germline V and J ends were trimmed by 0 bases and 4 bases, with 9 bases remaining between them. The germline V gene encodes CDR1 MNHEY and CDR2 SMNVEV (reference sequence). The CDR3 region is CASSLSPRLTEAFF. The CDR3, as DNA: TGTGCCAGCAGTTTATCCCCCAGGCTCACTGAAGCTTTCTTT.

In this sample, this clone turned up once. This chain connects TRBV11-2 to TRBJ2-7, with D possibly being TRBD2 (5 bases). The CDR3 length is 15 residues. Trimming removed 5 bases at V and 0 bases at J, with 14 bases between. CDR1 SGHAT and CDR2 FQNNGV come from the germline V gene. The CDR3 region has the DNA TGTGCCAGCAGCCCATACGGACTTAGCTCCTACGAGCAGTACTTC. As protein: CASSPYGLSSYEQYF.

The CDR3 nucleotides read TGTGCCACGGACAGCGTACACTACAATGAGCAGTTCTTC. It specifies CATDSVHYNEQFF. The chain joins TRBV19 to TRBJ2-1; TRBD1 is a possible D gene (6 bases). The CDR3 is made up of 13 amino acids. Germline CDR1 LNHDA, CDR2 SQIVND (reference sequence). Trimming cost V 10 bases and J 3 bases, with 13 bases left between them.

J is TRBJ2-2 and V is TRBV29-1; 7 nucleotides agree with TRBD1. Losses at the gene ends were 4 bases for V and 3 bases for J; bases not matched to a gene: 5. The V gene's germline CDR1 is SQVTM and CDR2 ANQGSEA. The CDR3 has 14 amino acids. CDR3 residues: CSVVTGAYTGELFF. CDR3 in DNA: TGCAGCGTTGTCACAGGGGCTTACACCGGGGAGCTGTTTTTT.

This chain uses TRBV19 with TRBJ2-2, with D possibly TRBD2 on 7 matching bases. V was trimmed by 1 base and J by 6 bases, leaving 9 bases between them. Germline CDR1 LNHDA, CDR2 SQIVND (reference sequence). CDR3 length equals 14 residues. Here the CDR3 DNA reads TGTGCCAGTAGTATAGCGGGGGGCGCCGGGGAGCTGTTTTTT. Encoded protein: CASSIAGGAGELFF.

The chain links TRBV30 to TRBJ1-5; TRBD1 aligns across 9 bases. The CDR3 extends over 13 amino acids. Germline CDR1 reads GTSNPN; CDR2 reads SVGIG (reference sequence). V gave up 8 bases and J gave up 6 bases; unmatched junction bases: 8. CDR3 loop: CAATGGVTQPQHF. The DNA of the CDR3 is TGTGCCGCCACAGGGGGCGTCACTCAGCCCCAGCATTTT.

This clone was observed a few times. The gene calls are TRBV28 and TRBJ2-7, with TRBD2 as a possible D gene (5 bases). This CDR3 contains 14 residues. Per germline, CDR1 MDHEN and CDR2 SYDVKM. The ends were cut back, 5 bases at V and 2 bases at J, with 13 bases in the middle. The CDR3 coding sequence is TGTGCCAGCAGTCCCGAGGGCGGCACCTACGAGCAGTACTTC. Translating it yields CASSPEGGTYEQYF.

This clone was picked up a small number of times. The chain carries TRBV10-3 and TRBJ2-7; 7 nucleotides match TRBD1. J lost 6 bases, V lost 10 bases, and 6 bases had no gene match. The CDR3 loop spans 11 amino acids. Germline V gene data show CDR1 as ENHRY and CDR2 as SYGVKD. The CDR3 nucleotides read TGTGCCACCTCGGGACAGACCGAGCAGTACTTC. Protein sequence: CATSGQTEQYF.

A note on this clone: Other DNA sequences in this specimen translate into the identical CDR3. The rearrangement links TRBV7-2 to TRBJ1-5; 8 bases align to TRBD1. The CDR3 is 15 amino acids. The J segment lost 2 bases and the V segment lost 5 bases, leaving 5 bases of the junction unmatched. Germline V gene lookup returns CDR1 SGHTA and CDR2 FQGNSA. The CDR3, as DNA: TGTGCCAGCAGCGCTGGACAGGGAGGCAATCAGCCCCAGCATTTT. Its protein product is CASSAGQGGNQPQHF.

The chain recombines TRBV30 with TRBJ2-2; D is perhaps TRBD1 (6 bases). Germline CDR1 reads GTSNPN; CDR2 reads SVGIG (reference sequence). The CDR3 runs to 14 residues. Trimming left V 2 bases short and J 7 bases short, with 14 bases between. CDR3 in amino acids: CAWSLIQGHGELFF. The CDR3 DNA sequence: TGTGCCTGGAGTCTTATACAGGGCCACGGGGAGCTGTTTTTT.

V gene TRBV30 combines with J gene TRBJ1-5; tentative D call: TRBD1 (6 bases). Germline CDR1 GTSNPN, CDR2 SVGIG (reference sequence). Trimming removed 3 bases from V and 3 bases from J, with 9 bases in between. The CDR3 is 13 residues long. CDR3 DNA sequence: TGTGCCTGGAGCCAGGGGCTCAATCAGCCCCAGCATTTT. Protein product: CAWSQGLNQPQHF.

V is TRBV5-1 and J is TRBJ1-1, with 10 bases aligning to TRBD1. CDR3 length: 15 residues. J was trimmed by 5 bases and V by 4 bases; bases with no gene match: 8. The germline V gene encodes CDR1 SGHRS and CDR2 YFSETQ. The CDR3: CASSPWDRGGTEAFF. CDR3 in DNA: TGCGCCAGCAGCCCCTGGGACAGGGGAGGAACTGAAGCTTTCTTT.

This clone was observed a handful of times. CDR3 nucleotide sequence: TGTGCCAGCTCACCCCCCGGGGACTACGAGCAGTACTTC. This sequence encodes CASSPPGDYEQYF. The rearrangement links TRBV18 to TRBJ2-7, with D possibly being TRBD2 (5 bases). CDR1 is KGHSH and CDR2 is LQKENI in the germline V gene. V lost 3 bases and J 3 bases, leaving 9 bases between the germline ends. The CDR3 spans 13 residues.